A selection of T cell receptor beta chains follows, all from one sample in a study of cytomegalovirus exposure and HLA in healthy donors. Assay: immunoSEQ multiplex PCR; the TCRdb copy retains only in-frame clones and omits some. The table has 130,000 or so clones, just under 75% seen once. Input material: PBMCs. The origin of the receptors is a man aged 40-49 years in good health and CMV-seropositive. Each CDR3 is given with its conserved first and last residue. A D gene is named only where the DNA matches it firmly. Rows may omit the clone size; those that give it use once, few, many or a size class.

>once|-|TRBJ2-7|TRBV7-2
CASSLGGLSHEQYF
TGTGCCAGCAGCTTGGGCGGGTTATCCCACGAGCAGTACTTC
>-|TRBD1|TRBJ2-1|TRBV9
CASSGGQGDEQFF
TGTGCCAGCAGCGGCGGACAGGGGGATGAGCAGTTCTTC
>-|TRBD2|TRBJ2-1|TRBV7-6
CASSSRTSGRTNEQFF
TGTGCCAGCAGCTCGCGGACTAGCGGGAGAACCAATGAGCAGTTCTTC
>-|-|TRBJ1-3|TRBV10-3
CAISESRSLSKAGNTIYF
TGTGCCATCAGTGAGTCGAGGTCTCTCTCTAAGGCTGGAAACACCATATATTTT
>-|-|TRBJ2-3|TRBV27
CASSSGGAGTDTQYF
TGTGCCAGCAGTTCAGGAGGGGCTGGCACAGATACGCAGTATTTT
>-|-|TRBJ2-5|TRBV5-6
CASSLGSQETQYF
TGTGCCAGCAGCTTGGGCAGTCAAGAGACCCAGTACTTC
>-|-|TRBJ2-3|TRBV28
CASSWDGGADTQYF
TGTGCCAGCAGTTGGGACGGAGGGGCAGATACGCAGTATTTT
>-|-|TRBJ1-2|TRBV6-4
CASVPSAGENYGYTF
TGTGCCAGCGTCCCATCGGCAGGGGAAAACTATGGCTACACCTTC
>-|-|TRBJ2-3|TRBV27
CASSSGGRGGDTQYF
TGTGCCAGCAGTTCCGGAGGGAGGGGGGGAGATACGCAGTATTTT
>-|TRBD1|TRBJ1-2|TRBV7-9
CASSLEGRGAYGYTF
TGTGCCAGCAGCTTAGAGGGCAGGGGGGCATATGGCTACACCTTC
>-|-|TRBJ2-1|TRBV30
CAWIGVAYEQFF
TGTGCCTGGATTGGAGTGGCGTATGAGCAGTTCTTC
>few|TRBD1|TRBJ2-7|TRBV9
CASSVGQHSYEQYF
TGTGCCAGCAGCGTGGGACAGCACTCCTACGAGCAGTACTTC
>once|TRBD2|TRBJ2-1|TRBV7-9
CASSLGLAGPLNEQFF
TGTGCCAGCAGCTTAGGGCTAGCGGGGCCCCTTAATGAGCAGTTCTTC
>-|-|TRBJ1-1|TRBV14
CASSLWGQVGAFF
TGTGCCAGCAGCCTCTGGGGGCAGGTGGGAGCTTTCTTT
>-|TRBD1|TRBJ1-1|TRBV6-1
CASTITDRGTEAFF
TGTGCCAGCACCATAACCGACAGGGGCACTGAAGCTTTCTTT
>-|TRBD2|TRBJ2-3|TRBV2
CASSPTLAGGEDTQYF
TGTGCCAGCAGCCCCACACTAGCGGGAGGTGAGGATACGCAGTATTTT
>-|TRBD2|TRBJ2-1|TRBV5-1
CASSLPGLAGGHNEQFF
TGCGCCAGCAGCCTCCCCGGTCTAGCGGGGGGGCACAATGAGCAGTTCTTC
>-|-|TRBJ1-2|TRBV2
CASRAEDYDGYTF
TGTGCCAGCAGGGCAGAAGATTACGATGGCTACACCTTC
>few|-|TRBJ2-1|TRBV1
CTSSRPGIWSYNEQFF
TGCACCAGCAGCCGGCCAGGGATTTGGAGTTACAATGAGCAGTTCTTC
>-|TRBD2|TRBJ2-7|TRBV7-9
CSSSYHGTSGKGEQYF
TGTTCCAGCAGCTACCACGGGACTAGCGGGAAGGGCGAGCAGTACTTC